The 18 T cell receptor beta chains below come from one sample, sequenced in a study of a mutant IDH1 vaccine in newly diagnosed glioma. Time point described: week 47, end of study. In every dose of vaccine, 300 ug of mutant IDH1 20-mer peptide was given alongside topical imiquimod. No antigen is known for these receptors. Method: immunoSEQ multiplex PCR; TCRdb's copy keeps in-frame clones and lacks some. The sample has roughly 86,000 clones; 75% to 90% are singletons. The specimen comprised PBMCs, sampled from a glioma patient whose treatment included an IDH1 peptide vaccine. The receptors here all came from a man aged 35 to 55 with glioma.

The rearrangement joins TRBV15 to TRBJ2-7, with TRBD2 as a possible D gene (6 bases). V dropped 0 bases and J dropped 6 bases, with 12 bases sitting between them. This CDR3 is built from 14 residues. CDR1 and CDR2 from the germline V gene are LNHNV and YYDKDF (reference sequence). The CDR3 bases are TGTGCCACCAGCAGAGATCGGGGGTACGGCGAGCAGTACTTC. Translation gives CATSRDRGYGEQYF.

V and J are TRBV27 and TRBJ1-5; D is ambiguous. This CDR3 region has 14 residues. V lost 4 bases and J 2 bases, leaving 9 bases between the germline ends. Germline values: CDR1 MNHEY, CDR2 SMNVEV (reference sequence). Here the CDR3 DNA reads TGTGCCAGCAGTTCAATAGGAGGCAATCAGCCCCAGCATTTT. This encodes CASSSIGGNQPQHF.

The rearrangement links TRBV5-1 to TRBJ2-2; maybe TRBD2 (6 bases). Germline CDR1 and CDR2: SGHRS and YFSETQ. Trimming pared 0 bases from V and 7 bases from J, leaving 13 bases between. The CDR3 contains 15 residues. In DNA, the CDR3 is TGCGCCAGCAGCTTGGATGGGGGGAATTTCGGGGAGCTGTTTTTT. This encodes CASSLDGGNFGELFF.

Notes on this clone: At the DNA level, this CDR3 is encoded by other sequences in the same sample as well. This rearrangement joins TRBV28 to TRBJ1-2, with D unclear. V was shortened by 3 bases and J by 2 bases, with 7 bases between the two germline ends. The germline gives CDR1 MDHEN, CDR2 SYDVKM. The CDR3 sequence is 13 residues long. The CDR3 nucleotides are TGTGCCAGCAGTTTGCCAGCGAACTATGGCTACACCTTC. Protein: CASSLPANYGYTF.

This chain joins TRBV5-1 and TRBJ2-6, with D uncertain. Germline V gives CDR1 SGHRS, CDR2 YFSETQ. There are 15 residues in the CDR3. V lost 0 bases and J lost 1, with 5 bases in between. The CDR3, as DNA: TGCGCCAGCAGCTTGGGCGAGTCTGGGGCCAACGTCCTGACTTTC. Its protein is CASSLGESGANVLTF.

This chain links TRBV6-5 with TRBJ1-2; D may be TRBD1 (5 bases). This CDR3 contains 14 residues. Trimming cost V 0 bases and J 4 bases, with 9 bases left between them. Germline V gives CDR1 MNHEY, CDR2 SVGAGI. The CDR3 reads CASSYSRGAYGYTF. In DNA, the CDR3 is TGTGCCAGCAGTTACTCAAGGGGTGCCTATGGCTACACCTTC.

The CDR3 nucleotides are TGTGCCAGCAGCCCCCCCGCGGTCGGTGAGCAGTTCTTC. This encodes CASSPPAVGEQFF. The chain links TRBV5-6 to TRBJ2-1; D remains ambiguous. V lost 4 bases, J lost 9 bases, and 14 bases lay in between. The CDR3 consists of 13 residues. Germline CDR1 reads SGHDT; CDR2 reads YYEEEE. Variable domain in full (rest from reference TRBV5-6 and TRBJ2-1): DAGVTQSPTHLIKTRGQQVTLRCSPKSGHDTVSWYQQALGQGPQFIFQYYEEEERQRGNFPDRFSGHQFPNYSSELNVNALLLGDSALYLCASSPPAVGEQFFGPGTRLTVL.

V gene TRBV7-2 combines with J gene TRBJ1-2; D gene unclear. Per the germline V gene, CDR1 is SGHTA and CDR2 is FQGNSA. The length of the CDR3 is 15 residues. Deletions cut 5 bases from V and 7 bases from J, with 20 bases between. The CDR3 region has the DNA TGTGCCAGCAGCCGGTCCGACCCCAGTCGGGGTGGCTACACCTTC. Translating gives CASSRSDPSRGGYTF.

CDR3 bases: TGTGCCAGCAGCCCCCGACTCGGCACAGATACGCAGTATTTT. Protein product: CASSPRLGTDTQYF. This sequence joins TRBV7-8 and TRBJ2-3; no firm D call. This CDR3 has 14 residues. CDR1 is SGHVS, CDR2 FQNEAQ, per germline. V gave up 5 bases and J gave up 1 base, with 10 bases separating them.

This rearrangement joins TRBV6-6 to TRBJ1-4, with D unclear. CDR1 MNHNY and CDR2 SVGAGI come from the germline V gene (reference sequence). This CDR3 region has 15 residues. Trimming pared 1 base from V and 7 bases from J, leaving 13 bases between. The CDR3 here is CASSYFSGFGEKLFF. The DNA for the CDR3 is TGTGCCAGCAGTTACTTCTCGGGGTTTGGTGAAAAACTGTTTTTT.

V gene TRBV27 combines with J gene TRBJ1-5; no definite D call. V was pared by 3 bases and J by 4 bases, with 7 bases between. The CDR3 is 13 amino acids. Per germline, CDR1 MNHEY and CDR2 SMNVEV (reference sequence). CDR3 residues: CASSFQENQPQHF. The CDR3 DNA is TGTGCCAGCAGTTTCCAGGAGAATCAGCCCCAGCATTTT.

The chain joins TRBV28 to TRBJ1-1; D gene unclear. Germline loops: CDR1 MDHEN, CDR2 SYDVKM. Between the trimmed V and J ends, which lost 5 bases and 6 bases, there was a span of 10 bases. The CDR3 has 12 amino acids. The CDR3 loop reads CASSPVGAEAFF. The CDR3 nucleotides read TGTGCCAGCAGTCCGGTTGGGGCTGAAGCTTTCTTT.

The chain has TRBV6-1 and TRBJ2-3; TRBD1 matches 9 bases. The CDR3 covers 15 residues. Germline V CDR1 and CDR2: MNHNS, SASEGT. The V and J ends lost 6 bases and 4 bases, in that order; junction bases with no gene match: 8. CDR3 bases: TGTGCCAGCAGGGGACCGGGACAGGGTCCAGATACGCAGTATTTT. It codes for CASRGPGQGPDTQYF.

The rearrangement links TRBV18 to TRBJ1-5; D unclear. The CDR3 length is 14 residues. V gave up 6 bases and J gave up 5 bases, with 14 bases separating them. Germline CDR1 and CDR2: KGHSH and LQKENI. This CDR3 is CASSPPSGDQPQHF. The CDR3 bases are TGTGCCAGCTCCCCCCCCTCGGGAGATCAGCCCCAGCATTTT.

This clone was seen a single time. This chain links TRBV4-2 with TRBJ1-2; D is unresolved. Trimming left V 0 bases short and J 5 bases short, with 7 bases between. The CDR3 extends over 13 amino acids. Per germline, CDR1 LGHNA and CDR2 YNFKEQ. The DNA of the CDR3 is TGTGCCAGCAGCCAAGATCCGGGTTATGGCTACACCTTC. Amino acid sequence: CASSQDPGYGYTF.

The gene calls are TRBV18 and TRBJ1-1; D is ambiguous. CDR1 KGHSH and CDR2 LQKENI come from the germline V gene. V gave up 3 bases and J gave up 0 bases, with 14 bases separating them. CDR3 length: 16 amino acids. The CDR3 region is CASSPAGSRLNTEAFF. CDR3 in DNA: TGTGCCAGCTCACCGGCGGGCAGCCGCTTGAACACTGAAGCTTTCTTT.

The chain uses TRBV11-3 and TRBJ2-2; tentatively, D is TRBD2 (6 bases). This CDR3 spans 17 amino acids. Germline CDR1 is SGHNT and CDR2 is YENEEA. V was clipped by 3 bases and J by 2 bases, with 16 bases between them. CDR3 region: CASSLVTGRLNTGELFF. DNA for the CDR3: TGTGCCAGCAGCTTGGTCACCGGGAGACTTAACACCGGGGAGCTGTTTTTT.

The gene calls are TRBV4-3 and TRBJ2-1; 7 bases align to TRBD2. Germline V gives CDR1 LGHNA, CDR2 YSLEER. The CDR3 has 14 amino acids. Losses at the gene ends were 0 bases for V and 9 bases for J; bases not matched to a gene: 5. CDR3 DNA sequence: TGCGCCAGCAGCCAAGAGTCTAGGGAGGGTGAGCAGTTCTTC. Protein sequence: CASSQESREGEQFF.